The sequence of this TCR beta chain was determined in a study of blood T cell repertoires in COVID-19. As for the study in general: Sample material is recorded as cDNA or gDNA derived from T cells, B-cell-depleted T cells, or PBMCs.

The CDR3 loop spans 19 amino acids. CDR1 LGHNA and CDR2 YNFKEQ come from the germline V gene. Comments on this clone: A junction end diverges from the germline sequence, so it may reflect a read error.

In the authors' methods: Reference gene primer amplification gave nucleated cell count estimates. The method was immunoSEQ multiplex PCR; TCRdb's version includes in-frame clones alone and lacks a portion of them. V and J calls and clone size come straight from that table; D and trimming were deduced from the DNA. The sample lists more than 85,000 clones, 75% to 90% seen once, with roughly 18% in the top ten. Sequencing input: peripheral blood. The sequence came from a woman in her sixties with acute or convalescent COVID-19. V is TRBV4-2 and J is TRBJ2-5; 13 nucleotides agree with TRBD2. CDR3 residues: CASSQDPETSGGYQEAQYF. Here the CDR3 DNA reads TGTGCCAGCAGCCAAGATCCCGAGACTAGCGGGGGGTACCAAGAGGCCCAGTACTTC.